The 7 T cell receptor beta chains below all came from one sample that was sequenced in a study of blood T cells in healthy people across ages. With a J-beta primer mix and a sample-barcoded 5' primer, a second PCR ran 7 to 11 cycles. One entry per CDR3 protein, called by TCRdb with MiXCR from the 5' RACE reads. The sample contains 600,000 to 1,000,000 distinct CDR3 sequences, roughly 50% of which appear only once. Input material: blood. The receptor set was obtained from a man between 25 and 39 years old in good health.

V is TRBV28 and J is TRBJ1-2; D gene unclear. The CDR3 totals 13 residues. Trimming cost V 3 bases and J 5 bases, with 10 bases left between them. Germline V lookup: CDR1 MDHEN, CDR2 SYDVKM. The CDR3: CASSFPPRYGYTF. In DNA, the CDR3 is TGTGCCAGCAGTTTCCCTCCTCGGTATGGCTACACCTTC.

V is TRBV12-3 or TRBV12-4 and J is TRBJ2-5; maybe TRBD1 (5 bases). V lost 6 bases to trimming and J lost 4 bases, with 12 bases between them. The CDR3 is 13 residues long. The CDR3 loop is CASRIRAGETQYF. Written as DNA, the CDR3 is TGTGCCAGCAGGATCAGGGCAGGAGAGACCCAGTACTTC.

The chain combines TRBV7-9 with TRBJ1-5; 7 bases align to TRBD1. CDR1 SEHNR and CDR2 FQNEAQ come from the germline V gene (reference sequence). Trimming removed 6 bases from V and 1 base from J; junction bases left unmatched: 3. The CDR3 extends over 14 amino acids. The CDR3 coding sequence is TGTGCCAGCAGTCTACAGGGGAGCAATCAGCCCCAGCATTTT. This sequence encodes CASSLQGSNQPQHF.

This chain joins TRBV29-1 and TRBJ2-5; either TRBD1 or TRBD2 may fit D (6 bases each). This CDR3 has 14 residues. Germline CDR1 and CDR2: SQVTM and ANQGSEA. Trimming removed 3 bases at V and 5 bases at J, with 16 bases between. The chain's CDR3 is CSVDPGRGQETQYF. The CDR3 nucleotides read TGCAGCGTTGATCCTGGACGGGGGCAGGAGACCCAGTACTTC.

The chain combines TRBV5-1 with TRBJ2-5; perhaps TRBD1 as D (5 bases). The DNA end is more similar to TRBJ2-7, so the J call may be wrong. The germline V gene encodes CDR1 SGHRS and CDR2 YFSETQ. The CDR3 length is 14 residues. The CDR3 loop is CASSFGQDNYEQYF. The CDR3 coding sequence is TGCGCCAGCAGCTTCGGGCAGGACAACTACGAGCAGTACTTC.

The genes are TRBV12-3 or TRBV12-4 and TRBJ1-6; D uncertain. V dropped 5 bases and J dropped 10 bases, with 12 bases sitting between them. This CDR3 is built from 13 residues. The CDR3 DNA reads TGTGCCAGCAGTCGAAGTGTAGGATCACCCCTCCACTTT. Residues: CASSRSVGSPLHF.

In this sample, this clonotype turned up a few times. The chain joins TRBV25-1 to TRBJ2-7; 10 bases agree with TRBD2. The germline CDR1 and CDR2 sequences are MGHDK and SYGVNS. The ends lost 6 bases at V and 5 bases at J; junction bases unmatched: 7. The CDR3 totals 14 residues. CDR3 sequence (DNA): TGTGCCAGCAGCGACTCTCTAGCGGGAGACGAGCAGTACTTC. Protein sequence: CASSDSLAGDEQYF.